A single sample is the source of the 25 T cell receptor beta chains below, sequenced in a study of vaccination effects on CD4 cells after COVID-19. Antigens for these TCRs are unknown. Cells that had been cultured for about 10 days were the source of isolated CD4+ T cells. Only in-frame clones appear in the TCRdb table, and some are missing; sequencing was by immunoSEQ multiplex PCR. The sample comprises approximately 47,000 clones, about 70% of which are singletons, and about an eighth rests with the top ten. The material was CD4+ T cells from PBMCs cultured without peptide, obtained before COVID-19 vaccination. The source of these receptors is a human donor who had a prior SARS-CoV-2 infection.

The V call is TRBV11-3, the J call TRBJ2-7; unclear D gene. V was pared by 5 bases and J by 1 base, with 6 bases between. The CDR3 is 12 amino acids. Germline values: CDR1 SGHNT, CDR2 YENEEA. DNA of the CDR3: TGTGCCAGCAGCCACGGGTCCTACGAGCAGTACTTC. Amino acids: CASSHGSYEQYF.

The chain links TRBV11-2 to TRBJ2-7; 16 bases fit TRBD2. Trimming removed 6 bases from V and 5 bases from J; junction bases left unmatched: 13. The CDR3 contains 18 residues. Germline-derived CDR1 and CDR2 are SGHAT and FQNNGV. The CDR3: CASSLPGLAGGLRHEQYF. The DNA of the CDR3 is TGTGCCAGCAGTCTCCCGGGACTAGCGGGGGGGCTAAGGCACGAGCAGTACTTC.

Remarks on this clone: One end of the junction fails to match germline, which may point to a read error. V is TRBV7-7 and J is TRBJ2-1, with 9 positions matching TRBD2. This CDR3 has 14 amino acids. Per the germline V gene, CDR1 is SSHAT and CDR2 is FNYEAQ (reference sequence). CDR3 in DNA: TGTGCTAGCAGCTTGAGACTAGCGGACAATGAGCAGTTCTTC. Amino acids: CASSLRLADNEQFF.

The chain combines TRBV25-1 with TRBJ2-3, with D possibly being TRBD1 (6 bases). This CDR3 contains 18 residues. The V gene's germline CDR1 is MGHDK and CDR2 SYGVNS. Between the trimmed V and J ends, which lost 5 bases and 2 bases, there was a span of 23 bases. This CDR3 is CASSRSTALGGFTDTQYF. The CDR3 DNA reads as TGTGCCAGCAGTCGCTCTACCGCCTTAGGGGGATTCACAGATACGCAGTATTTT.

The chain employs TRBV30 and TRBJ1-3; perhaps TRBD1 as D (6 bases). V shed 2 bases and J shed 3 bases, with 14 bases lying between them. CDR1 is GTSNPN, CDR2 SVGIG, per germline (reference sequence). The CDR3 is 15 residues long. CDR3: CAWSFSGTNGNTIYF. The CDR3 bases are TGTGCCTGGAGTTTCTCTGGGACAAATGGAAACACCATATATTTT.

The chain employs TRBV11-3 and TRBJ2-1; 11 nucleotides agree with TRBD2. Germline V gene data show CDR1 as SGHNT and CDR2 as YENEEA. The length of the CDR3 is 17 residues. V trimming: 1 base; J trimming: 4 bases; junction bases outside the gene matches: 6. This CDR3 reads CASSLGVAGGSYNEQFF. The CDR3 coding sequence is TGTGCCAGCAGCTTAGGGGTAGCGGGGGGGTCATACAATGAGCAGTTCTTC.

CDR3 residues: CASSPSPFTGESYEQYF. CDR3 in DNA: TGTGCCAGCAGCCCCAGCCCTTTTACAGGGGAGTCCTACGAGCAGTACTTC. V is TRBV7-9 and J is TRBJ2-7, with 7 bases identical to TRBD1. The CDR3 runs to 17 residues. The V gene's germline CDR1 is SEHNR and CDR2 FQNEAQ (reference sequence). V lost 5 bases to trimming and J lost 1 base; unmatched junction nucleotides: 14.

This chain connects TRBV3-1 (or the pseudogene TRBV3-2) to TRBJ1-1; no firm D call. This CDR3 has 12 amino acids. Germline assignment: CDR1 LGHDT and CDR2 YNNKEL (reference sequence). The germline V and J ends were trimmed by 1 base and 3 bases, with 3 bases remaining between them. The chain's CDR3 is CASSQGYTEAFF. CDR3 DNA: TGTGCCAGCAGCCAAGGATACACTGAAGCTTTCTTT.

V gene TRBV7-9 combines with J gene TRBJ2-1; D is undetermined. Germline-derived CDR1 and CDR2 are SEHNR and FQNEAQ (reference sequence). The CDR3 is 12 amino acids. The V end was cut by 4 bases, the J end by 12 bases, with 13 bases between. The CDR3 DNA follows: TGTGCCAGCAGCTCTATATACCGACGGCAGTTCTTC. It specifies CASSSIYRRQFF.

The V call is TRBV11-3, the J call TRBJ1-2; 7 nucleotides agree with TRBD1. This CDR3 has 15 residues. CDR1 and CDR2 from the germline V gene are SGHNT and YENEEA. V shed 3 bases and J 3 bases; nucleotides not matched to a gene: 7. The CDR3 sequence is CASSFQTGFHYGYTF. CDR3 bases: TGTGCCAGCAGCTTTCAGACAGGGTTTCACTATGGCTACACCTTC. Together with reference TRBV11-3 and TRBJ1-2, the CDR3 gives the full variable domain: EAGVVQSPRYKIIEKKQPVAFWCNPISGHNTLYWYLQNLGQGPELLIRYENEEAVDDSQLPKDRFSAERLKGVDSTLKIQPAELGDSAVYLCASSFQTGFHYGYTFGSGTRLTVV.

The V and J genes are TRBV5-1 and TRBJ1-2, with no clear D. The germline V and J ends were trimmed by 5 bases and 1 base, with 15 bases remaining between them. The germline V gene encodes CDR1 SGHRS and CDR2 YFSETQ. The CDR3 covers 15 residues. In DNA form, the CDR3 reads TGCGCCAGCAGAAATGAGCCAACTGGTAACTATGGCTACACCTTC. Its protein is CASRNEPTGNYGYTF. Supplemented by reference TRBV5-1 and TRBJ1-2, the full variable domain reads KAGVTQTPRYLIKTRGQQVTLSCSPISGHRSVSWYQQTPGQGLQFLFEYFSETQRNKGNFPGRFSGRQFSNSRSEMNVSTLELGDSALYLCASRNEPTGNYGYTFGSGTRLTVV.

This chain links TRBV6-5 with TRBJ1-2; D gene unclear. The V gene lost 2 bases and the J gene lost 8 bases, with 9 bases spanning the gap. Germline CDR1 and CDR2: MNHEY and SVGAGI. This CDR3 is built from 12 residues. CDR3 nucleotide sequence: TGTGCCAGCAGTTACGTGGGGTTGGGCTACACCTTC. Translating gives CASSYVGLGYTF.

The chain couples TRBV12-3 or TRBV12-4 to TRBJ1-5; TRBD1 is a possible D gene (5 bases). The length of the CDR3 is 13 residues. The V end was cut by 7 bases, the J end by 5 bases, with 12 bases between. Here the CDR3 reads CASTRDLYQPQHF. The CDR3 nucleotides are TGTGCCAGCACCAGGGACCTTTATCAGCCCCAGCATTTT.

The chain is built from TRBV5-1 and TRBJ2-5, with a tentative D call TRBD1 (7 bases). V was cut by 4 bases and J by 7 bases, with 14 bases left in between. Germline V lookup: CDR1 SGHRS, CDR2 YFSETQ. The CDR3 runs 13 residues. The CDR3 region has the DNA TGCGCCAGCAGCATTGGCCAGGGGGGGACCCAGTACTTC. Amino acids: CASSIGQGGTQYF.

The chain combines TRBV7-3 with TRBJ2-3; tentative D call: TRBD1 (6 bases). Germline V gene sequence: CDR1 SGHTA, CDR2 FQGTGA. Trimming left V 0 bases short and J 5 bases short, with 21 bases between. This CDR3 region has 18 residues. CDR3 sequence reads: CASSLTIGGGRVGDTQYF. Written as DNA, the CDR3 is TGTGCCAGCAGCTTAACAATTGGGGGCGGAAGGGTTGGAGATACGCAGTATTTT.

The chain links TRBV6-6 to TRBJ2-3, with 16 nucleotides matching TRBD2. The CDR3 spans 16 residues. With V trimmed by 5 bases and J by 4 bases, 3 bases remained unmatched. CDR1 and CDR2 (germline): MNHNY, SVGAGI (reference sequence). The CDR3 DNA sequence: TGTGCCAGCAGTCGAGGGACTAGCGGGGGGGCAGATACGCAGTATTTT. Protein product: CASSRGTSGGADTQYF.

The sample holds a few counts of this clone. The chain uses TRBV7-3 and TRBJ1-2; D unclear. Germline loops: CDR1 SGHTA, CDR2 FQGTGA. With 5 bases removed from V and 0 bases from J, the gap between germline ends came to 7 bases. The CDR3 is 13 residues long. The CDR3 sequence is CASSPQPNYGYTF. In DNA form, the CDR3 reads TGTGCCAGCAGCCCACAGCCTAACTATGGCTACACCTTC.

In this sample, this clone turned up once. The chain links TRBV7-9 to TRBJ2-3; 11 bases map to TRBD2. CDR3 size: 14 residues. V trimming: 5 bases; J trimming: 4 bases; junction bases outside the gene matches: 2. Germline CDR1 and CDR2: SEHNR and FQNEAQ (reference sequence). CDR3 in DNA: TGTGCCAGCAGCCAGACTAGCGGGGCAGATACGCAGTATTTT. Translated, it gives CASSQTSGADTQYF.

The chain recombines TRBV3-1 (or the pseudogene TRBV3-2) with TRBJ1-2, with D unclear. Looked up from germline, CDR1 is LGHDT and CDR2 is YNNKEL (reference sequence). The CDR3 consists of 13 residues. Trimming cost V 2 bases and J 7 bases, with 11 bases left between them. This chain's CDR3 is CASSQNGLGGYTF. The CDR3 nucleotides are TGTGCCAGCAGCCAAAACGGGTTGGGTGGCTACACCTTC.

The chain joins TRBV7-6 to TRBJ2-5, with no clear D. There are 11 residues in the CDR3. V was shortened by 8 bases and J by 3 bases, with 7 bases between the two germline ends. CDR1 and CDR2 (germline): SGHVS, FNYEAQ. DNA for the CDR3: TGTGCCAGCTCAAGGGAAGAGACCCAGTACTTC. Translated, it gives CASSREETQYF.

This CDR3 is CASSESTANTEAFF. CDR3 DNA sequence: TGTGCCAGCAGTGAATCGACAGCGAACACTGAAGCTTTCTTT. The gene calls are TRBV6-1 and TRBJ1-1; TRBD1 is a possible D gene (5 bases). CDR3 length: 14 residues. In germline, CDR1 is MNHNS, CDR2 SASEGT. V dropped 2 bases and J dropped 1 base, with 8 bases sitting between them.

This chain connects TRBV5-1 to TRBJ2-7; a possible D gene is TRBD2 (6 bases). Looked up from germline, CDR1 is SGHRS and CDR2 is YFSETQ. V lost 0 bases to trimming and J lost 0 bases, with 10 bases between them. The CDR3 has 15 amino acids. Written as DNA, the CDR3 is TGCGCCAGCAGCTTGGAGTTCGGGAGCTCCTACGAGCAGTACTTC. Translated, it gives CASSLEFGSSYEQYF.

The J gene is TRBJ1-2, the V gene TRBV9, with 8 bases lining up with TRBD1. Per the germline V gene, CDR1 is SGDLS and CDR2 is YYNGEE. The CDR3 is made up of 15 amino acids. J was trimmed by 7 bases and V by 4 bases; bases with no gene match: 12. CDR3 protein: CASSPGVGQAGGYTF. Written as DNA, the CDR3 is TGTGCCAGCAGCCCGGGGGTGGGACAGGCGGGTGGCTACACCTTC.

By share of the sample, this clone is medium-sized. This sequence joins TRBV19 and TRBJ1-3, with TRBD1 identical over 8 bases. The CDR3 contains 16 residues. From germline, CDR1 is LNHDA and CDR2 SQIVND (reference sequence). V shed 5 bases, J shed 3 bases, and the junction held 9 bases outside the gene matches. The CDR3 region is CASSAPRGRGGNTIYF. DNA for the CDR3: TGTGCCAGTAGTGCACCCAGGGGGCGCGGTGGAAACACCATATATTTT.

J is TRBJ2-3 and V is TRBV9; 7 bases are a match to TRBD1. With 4 bases clipped from V and 3 bases from J, the junction kept 8 bases outside the gene matches. Germline loops: CDR1 SGDLS, CDR2 YYNGEE. There are 15 residues in the CDR3. CDR3 nucleotides: TGTGCCAGCAGCCCTCGACAGGGATTGACAGATACGCAGTATTTT. Protein: CASSPRQGLTDTQYF.